The next 3 T cell receptor beta chains were all read from a single sample in a study of a mutant IDH1 vaccine in newly diagnosed glioma. The antigens these receptors bind are not known. This table comes from immunoSEQ multiplex PCR, and its TCRdb copy is limited to in-frame clones, with some not included. This table has more than 45,000 clones, 88% appearing once. Time point defined: week 35, safety follow-up. Vaccination used 300 ug of mutant IDH1 20-mer peptide per dose, with topical imiquimod. Material: PBMCs, obtained from a glioma patient whose treatment included an IDH1 peptide vaccine. The receptors here all came from a woman aged 40 to 49 with glioma.

V usage is TRBV19 and J usage is TRBJ1-6; 8 bases align to TRBD1. This CDR3 is 18 amino acids long. Germline V lookup: CDR1 LNHDA, CDR2 SQIVND (reference sequence). Trimming cost V 6 bases and J 0 bases; bases outside gene matches: 10. The CDR3 reads CASRAGQALSSYNSPLHF. CDR3 DNA: TGTGCCAGTAGGGCGGGACAGGCCCTCAGCTCCTATAATTCACCCCTCCACTTT.

The chain is built from TRBV25-1 and TRBJ1-2; possibly TRBD1 for D (5 bases). This CDR3 has 16 amino acids. V lost 4 bases and J 2 bases, leaving 17 bases between the germline ends. Germline lookup yields CDR1 MGHDK and CDR2 SYGVNS. CDR3 DNA: TGTGCCAGCAGTGGGCCTAGTTTCGAGGGGAACTATGGCTACACCTTC. Translation: CASSGPSFEGNYGYTF.

This rearrangement joins TRBV18 to TRBJ1-1, with 8 bases identical to TRBD1. Per germline, CDR1 KGHSH and CDR2 LQKENI. The CDR3 covers 14 residues. V lost 5 bases and J lost 8; bases outside the gene matches: 10. This CDR3 is CASSRGQAAGEAFF. The DNA for the CDR3 is TGTGCCAGCTCAAGGGGACAGGCGGCTGGGGAAGCTTTCTTT.